This T cell receptor beta chain derives from a study of sequential checkpoint blockade in melanoma. Background on the study: Both treatment sequences were followed by maintenance nivolumab.

This clone occurred a few times. As to treatment: randomized to nivolumab then ipilimumab (arm A) or the reverse (arm B). No patient had prior DNA-damaging chemotherapy. PBMC sorting kept live CD3+CD8+ cells without CD19 or CD56. The repertoire was sequenced with immunoSEQ multiplex PCR; TCRdb's copy has only in-frame clones and lacks some. The repertoire includes about 27,000 clones, roughly 80% of them detected once, and 20% to 25% sits in the top ten. V lost 4 bases and J lost 6, with 13 bases in between. The CDR3 covers 14 residues. CDR1 is LNHDA, CDR2 SQIVND, per germline (reference sequence). The TCR sequence derives from a human donor with melanoma. This sequence joins TRBV19 and TRBJ2-1; unclear D gene. Material: CD8+ T cells sorted from blood (inferred from file names), obtained from a patient given nivolumab and ipilimumab in sequence. CDR3 DNA sequence: TGTGCCAGTAGTAATGGCGGTCCCTTCAATGAGCAGTTCTTC. Protein sequence: CASSNGGPFNEQFF.